This TCR beta chain stems from a study of monozygotic twins with inflammatory bowel disease. There were roughly 3,200 ng of total RNA used for each TCR library. From its re-call of the 5' RACE reads, TCRdb lists each CDR3 protein once, without DNA. The listing contains 300,000 to 350,000 distinct CDR3 sequences. Comments on this clonotype: Its antigen is undetermined.

CDR3 length equals 16 residues. Per the germline V gene, CDR1 is MNHEY and CDR2 is SMNVEV (reference sequence). Study-wide results and limits: Between concordant and discordant twins, repertoire similarity failed to differ, a result that limited power may explain.

Sequencing was done on a sample of blood. The chain joins TRBV27 to TRBJ2-1. This sequence was found in a human donor with ulcerative colitis or Crohn's disease, or a healthy co-twin of an affected twin (not recorded which). The CDR3 spells CASSLEQRLVGNEQFF.